This is a list of T cell receptor beta chains from one sample in a study of CD8+ T cells in alopecia areata. Produced via immunoSEQ multiplex PCR; TCRdb's table is partial and in-frame only. The data contain about 120,000 clones, 53% of them singletons. This specimen was CD4+ T cells sorted from blood, taken at week 4, from a patient treated with tofacitinib. These TCRs come from a human donor with alopecia areata. The CDR3 runs from the conserved cysteine through the conserved F or W. D genes are given only for firm matches. Only some rows state a clone size, as once, few, many or a class for expanded clones.

len	abundance	v_gene	j_gene	d_gene	CDR3nt	CDR3aa
14	NA	TRBV29-1	TRBJ2-6	NA	TGCAGCGTGACAGGCAACTCTGGGGCCAACGTCCTGACTTTC	CSVTGNSGANVLTF
10	NA	TRBV20-1	TRBJ2-1	NA	TGCAGTGCTCTAGCCAATGAGCAGTTCTTC	CSALANEQFF
13	NA	TRBV30	TRBJ2-2	TRBD1	TGTGCCTGGGACTTGACAGGGACCGGGGAGCTGTTTTTT	CAWDLTGTGELFF
13	NA	TRBV30	TRBJ1-5	NA	TGTGCCTGGAGTGAAGGGATCAATCAGCCCCAGCATTTT	CAWSEGINQPQHF
15	NA	TRBV7-6	TRBJ1-2	NA	TGTGCCAGCAGCTTAGGGGGACGGAGTGAATATGGCTACACCTTC	CASSLGGRSEYGYTF
12	few	TRBV18	TRBJ2-5	NA	TGTGCCAGCTCACCACAGGAAGAGACCCAGTACTTC	CASSPQEETQYF
12	few	TRBV10-3	TRBJ2-7	NA	TGTGCCATCAGTGAGTCTACCTACGAGCAGTACTTC	CAISESTYEQYF
12	NA	TRBV5-1	TRBJ2-1	NA	TGCGCCAGCCATTGGGGGAACAATGAGCAGTTCTTC	CASHWGNNEQFF
15	NA	TRBV6-6	TRBJ1-4	NA	TGTGCCAGCAGCAACCAGGGGAGAAATAATGAAAAACTGTTTTTT	CASSNQGRNNEKLFF
12	few	TRBV29-1	TRBJ1-1	NA	TGCAGCGGAACCTCAGTGAACACTGAAGCTTTCTTT	CSGTSVNTEAFF
14	NA	TRBV6-1	TRBJ1-4	NA	TGTGCCAGCAGTGATTCAGGTTGGGATGAAAAACTGTTTTTT	CASSDSGWDEKLFF
15	few	TRBV14	TRBJ2-1	NA	TGTGCCAGCAGCCCCCCGGGCGGGCCCTACAATGAGCAGTTCTTC	CASSPPGGPYNEQFF
14	NA	TRBV5-1	TRBJ1-5	TRBD1	TGCGCCAGCAGCTCACAGGGGGCCGGGCAGCCCCAGCATTTT	CASSSQGAGQPQHF
15	NA	TRBV29-1	TRBJ1-5	TRBD1	TGCAGCGTAACCGGGCCAGGGGGCGATTTTCAGCCCCAGCATTTT	CSVTGPGGDFQPQHF
16	few	TRBV7-2	TRBJ1-3	NA	TGTGCCAGCAGCTTAATAAGGGGGTACTCTGGAAACACCATATATTTT	CASSLIRGYSGNTIYF
11	once	TRBV29-1	TRBJ1-5	NA	TGCAGCGTTGGGGGTAATCAGCCCCAGCATTTT	CSVGGNQPQHF
13	NA	TRBV10-3	TRBJ2-5	NA	TGTGCCATCAGTGGGGGAGAGGCGGAGACCCAGTACTTC	CAISGGEAETQYF
12	few	TRBV18	TRBJ2-3	TRBD2	TGTGCCAGCTCACCCACCCTAGCGGGGGCGTATTTT	CASSPTLAGAYF
12	few	TRBV29-1	TRBJ2-4	TRBD2	TGCAGCGTTTTCCGGGAGGCAAACATTCAGTACTTC	CSVFREANIQYF
13	NA	TRBV4-1	TRBJ2-5	TRBD1	TGCGCCAGCAGCCAGGACAGGGGAGAGACCCAGTACTTC	CASSQDRGETQYF
17	few	TRBV5-1	TRBJ2-6	NA	TGCGCCAGCAGCCGGTGGGCCAGGGGATCTGGGGCCAACGTCCTGACTTTC	CASSRWARGSGANVLTF
11	few	TRBV5-1	TRBJ2-5	NA	TGCGCCAGCAGCTACCAAGAGACCCAGTACTTC	CASSYQETQYF
16	few	TRBV18	TRBJ2-3	TRBD2	TGTGCCAGCTCACCACAGCTAGCGGATAGCACAGATACGCAGTATTTT	CASSPQLADSTDTQYF
12	few	TRBV30	TRBJ1-1	NA	TGTGCCTGGAGCCAGGGAGGGACTGAAGCTTTCTTT	CAWSQGGTEAFF
13	few	TRBV29-1	TRBJ2-5	TRBD1	TGCAGCGTTGCCGGGACAGTACAAGAGACCCAGTACTTC	CSVAGTVQETQYF
17	NA	TRBV15	TRBJ2-1	TRBD2	TGTGCCACCAGCAGAGATCTCGCGGGAGTCTCCTACAATGAGCAGTTCTTC	CATSRDLAGVSYNEQFF
16	NA	TRBV7-6	TRBJ2-2	TRBD1	TGTGCCAGCAGCCCTAGGACAGGGGGCCAAACCGGGGAGCTGTTTTTT	CASSPRTGGQTGELFF
12	NA	TRBV29-1	TRBJ1-1	NA	TGCAGCGTTGGGCAGGCAAACACTGAAGCTTTCTTT	CSVGQANTEAFF
13	few	TRBV29-1	TRBJ1-2	NA	TGCAGCGTTGAATCCGGCAGGGGCGGTGGCTACACCTTC	CSVESGRGGGYTF
13	few	TRBV29-1	TRBJ1-1	NA	TGCAGCGTCCCACGAGCAGTGAACACTGAAGCTTTCTTT	CSVPRAVNTEAFF
15	NA	TRBV7-9	TRBJ2-5	NA	TGTGCCAGCAGCCCCCTAGGGATGCTTCAAGAGACCCAGTACTTC	CASSPLGMLQETQYF
13	NA	TRBV27	TRBJ1-5	NA	TGTGCCAGCAGTTTAATGGGGAACCAGCCCCAGCATTTT	CASSLMGNQPQHF
13	NA	TRBV30	TRBJ2-4	TRBD1	TGTGCCTGGAGTACATCAGGACAGGCCCCCAAGGACTTC	CAWSTSGQAPKDF